What follows is one TCR beta chain and its context. Into CD45RA+ naive and CD45RA-negative memory subsets, the CD4+ cells were split. The V gene end was trimmed by 0 bases and the J gene end by 6 bases; junction bases not matched to a gene: 18. CDR3 length: 19 amino acids. Germline V gene sequence: CDR1 SGDLS, CDR2 YYNGEE. This sample is drawn from a study of shared clonotypes between healthy human individuals. Deep was the level used in running the assay. TCRdb's table, derived via immunoSEQ multiplex PCR, lists solely in-frame clones and lacks some. The data show about 2.3 million clones, with over 85% seen just once and 0.39% held by the top ten.

The sequenced material came from naive CD4+ T cells from PBMCs. The subset denotes: CD45RA+ positively selected. J is TRBJ1-1 and V is TRBV9, with 9 bases that match TRBD1. The TCR sequence derives from a young man in good health. Some clones in this sample may be carry-over from other donors' samples. The CDR3 spells CASSVGLIGTGTSTAEAFF. In nucleotides, the CDR3 is TGTGCCAGCAGCGTAGGTCTTATTGGGACAGGGACTTCGACGGCTGAAGCTTTCTTT. The full variable domain, completed using reference TRBV9 and TRBJ1-1, is DSGVTQTPKHLITATGQRVTLRCSPRSGDLSVYWYQQSLDQGLQFLIQYYNGEERAKGNILERFSAQQFPDLHSELNLSSLELGDSALYFCASSVGLIGTGTSTAEAFFGQGTRLTVV.